This T cell receptor (beta chain) was sequenced in a study of T cell changes during pregnancy in multiple sclerosis. This CDR3 region has 20 residues. Germline CDR1 and CDR2: MRHNA and SNTAGT. The V and J ends lost 3 bases and 4 bases, in that order; junction bases with no gene match: 19. The method was immunoSEQ multiplex PCR; TCRdb's version includes in-frame clones alone and lacks a portion of them. The table has around 49,000 clones, 85% to 95% seen once. Sequenced here: CD4+ T cells from peripheral blood mononuclear cells, sampled after pregnancy. This receptor was obtained from a female donor in good health, enrolled as a control in a pregnancy study. This rearrangement joins TRBV6-4 to TRBJ1-3; 9 bases are shared with TRBD1. The CDR3 DNA sequence: TGTGCCAGCAGTGAAGACGGCGGGACAGGGCCACTGGGGTCCGGAAACACCATATATTTT. It translates to CASSEDGGTGPLGSGNTIYF.